In its sample, the clone carrying this TCR beta chain was seen once. Antigen specificity is unknown. Exclusion of a patient followed from autoimmune disease history or systemic immunosuppression. The data derive from a study of OX40 agonist ivuxolimab in advanced cancers. Study as a whole: Partial responses were achieved by three patients, of whom one had hepatocellular carcinoma and two had cutaneous melanoma.

Germline V gene sequence: CDR1 GTSNPN, CDR2 SVGIG (reference sequence). V was pared by 4 bases and J by 4 bases, with 17 bases between. The CDR3 is made up of 15 amino acids. Broader study findings: Low levels of normalized T-cell clonal expansion also appeared in some nonresponders.

Repertoires were generated with immunoSEQ multiplex PCR, while TCRdb's copy carries only in-frame clones and drops some. Of more than 100,000 clones in the sample, around 87% were seen once. This TCR derives from an adult with an advanced solid tumor such as melanoma, head and neck, liver or kidney cancer. The rearrangement uses TRBV30 and TRBJ1-5; no firm D call. The material was CD4+ or CD8+ T cells sorted from blood, obtained in a trial of the OX40 agonist ivuxolimab. The CDR3 region is CAWTSGSSYNQPQHF. CDR3 coding DNA: TGTGCCTGGACCTCCGGGAGTTCCTATAATCAGCCCCAGCATTTT.